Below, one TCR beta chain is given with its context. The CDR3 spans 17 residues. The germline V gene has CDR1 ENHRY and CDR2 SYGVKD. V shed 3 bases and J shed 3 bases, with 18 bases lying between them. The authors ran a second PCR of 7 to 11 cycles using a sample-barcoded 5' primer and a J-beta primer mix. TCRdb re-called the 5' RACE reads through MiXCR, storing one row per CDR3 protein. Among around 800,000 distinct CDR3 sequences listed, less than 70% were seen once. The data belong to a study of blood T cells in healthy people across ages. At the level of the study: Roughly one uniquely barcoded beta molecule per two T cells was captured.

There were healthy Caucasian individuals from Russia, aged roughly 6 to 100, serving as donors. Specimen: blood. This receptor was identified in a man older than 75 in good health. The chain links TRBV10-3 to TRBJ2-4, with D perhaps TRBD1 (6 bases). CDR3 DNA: TGTGCCATCAGTGAACCCGAAGGGGGTAGAGTCAAAAACATTCAGTACTTC. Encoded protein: CAISEPEGGRVKNIQYF.